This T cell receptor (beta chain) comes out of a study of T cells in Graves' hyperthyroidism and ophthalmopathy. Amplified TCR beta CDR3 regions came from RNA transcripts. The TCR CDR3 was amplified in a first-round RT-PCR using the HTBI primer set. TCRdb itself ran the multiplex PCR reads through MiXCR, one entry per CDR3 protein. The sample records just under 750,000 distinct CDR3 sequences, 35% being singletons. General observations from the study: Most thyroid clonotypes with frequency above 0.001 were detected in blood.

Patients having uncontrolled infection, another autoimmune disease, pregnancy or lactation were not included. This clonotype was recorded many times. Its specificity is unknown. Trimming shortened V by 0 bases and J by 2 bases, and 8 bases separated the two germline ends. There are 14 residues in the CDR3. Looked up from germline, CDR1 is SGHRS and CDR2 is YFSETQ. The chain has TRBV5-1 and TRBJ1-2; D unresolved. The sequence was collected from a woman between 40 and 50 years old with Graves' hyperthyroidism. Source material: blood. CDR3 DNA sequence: TGCGCCAGCAGCTTGGGCCAGGTAAACTATGGCTACACCTTC. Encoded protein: CASSLGQVNYGYTF.